This T cell receptor beta chain emerged from a study of T cell responses to AZD1222 COVID-19 vaccine. V shed 2 bases and J shed 5 bases, with 12 bases lying between them. CDR3 size: 14 residues. Germline V gene lookup returns CDR1 SGDLS and CDR2 YYNGEE. TCRdb's table, derived via immunoSEQ multiplex PCR, lists solely in-frame clones and lacks some. The table records 150,000 to 200,000 clones, around 90% of them present only once. This clonotype originated in an adult who received the AZD1222 COVID-19 vaccine. This rearrangement joins TRBV9 to TRBJ2-3; perhaps TRBD1 as D (7 bases). Source: peripheral blood, taken 28 days after the second AZD1222 dose. The CDR3 reads CASSVQGGGDTQYF. The DNA for the CDR3 is TGTGCCAGCAGCGTCCAGGGGGGTGGAGATACGCAGTATTTT.